This T cell receptor beta chain was retrieved from a study of blood T cell repertoires in COVID-19. Study-wide background: Whether acute or convalescent, the COVID-19 samples came from the United States, Italy and Spain.

Enrolment of Seattle patients took place during active infection, and they were followed longitudinally. This clone occurred many times. The CDR3 spans 15 residues. Germline V lookup: CDR1 ENHRY, CDR2 SYGVKD. Trimming at V came to 2 bases and at J to 6 bases, leaving 7 bases not matched to a gene. Assay: immunoSEQ multiplex PCR; the TCRdb copy retains only in-frame clones and omits some. The sample records around 200,000 clones, roughly three quarters being singletons. This clonotype originated in a middle-aged woman with COVID-19, enrolled during active disease. The V gene is TRBV10-3, the J gene TRBJ1-2; TRBD1 matches at 9 bases. Input material: peripheral blood. CDR3 residues: CAISETNTGGDGYTF. DNA for the CDR3: TGTGCCATCAGTGAGACAAATACAGGGGGCGATGGCTACACCTTC.